This TCR beta chain emerged from a study of T cells in Graves' hyperthyroidism and ophthalmopathy. The wider study: Any treatment followed the collection of peripheral blood at initial diagnosis.

Concerning this clonotype: The target antigen is unknown. A much larger clone differs by one base, so this may be a read error.

General observations from the study: The model identified upcoming ophthalmopathy a median approximately 6.5 months ahead of onset. Most expanded thyroid clonotypes above 0.001 recurred in blood.

Looked up from germline, CDR1 is SEHNR and CDR2 is FQNEAQ (reference sequence). The CDR3 runs 13 residues. Between the trimmed V and J ends, which lost 7 bases and 6 bases, there was a span of 14 bases. Amplified TCR beta CDR3 regions came from RNA transcripts. The study used the HTBI primer set for a first-round RT-PCR of the TCR CDR3. Via MiXCR, TCRdb re-called the multiplex PCR reads, giving one row per CDR3 protein. The table records approximately 300,000 distinct CDR3 sequences, less than 20% of them present only once. Diagnosis rested on symptoms, serum thyroxine and TRAb, thyroid ultrasound, and orbital computed tomography.

This chain links TRBV7-9 with TRBJ2-3; D is unresolved. The sample comprised blood. This clonotype was obtained from a man between 45 and 60 years old with Graves' ophthalmopathy. CDR3 sequence: CASNHTAPDTQYF. CDR3 nucleotides: TGTGCCAGCAACCACACCGCCCCCGATACGCAGTATTTT.